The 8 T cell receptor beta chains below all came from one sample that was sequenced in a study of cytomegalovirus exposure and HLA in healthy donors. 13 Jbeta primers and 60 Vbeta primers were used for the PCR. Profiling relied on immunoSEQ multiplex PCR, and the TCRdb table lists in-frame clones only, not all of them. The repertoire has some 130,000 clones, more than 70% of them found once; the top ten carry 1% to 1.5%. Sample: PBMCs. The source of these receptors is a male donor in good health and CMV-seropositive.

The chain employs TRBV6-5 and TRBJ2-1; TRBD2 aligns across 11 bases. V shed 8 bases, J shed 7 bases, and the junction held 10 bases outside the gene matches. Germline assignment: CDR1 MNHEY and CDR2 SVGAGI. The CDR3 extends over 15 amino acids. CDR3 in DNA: TGTGCCAGCGCCATAAGGCTAGCGGGAGGTAATGAGCAGTTCTTC. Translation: CASAIRLAGGNEQFF.

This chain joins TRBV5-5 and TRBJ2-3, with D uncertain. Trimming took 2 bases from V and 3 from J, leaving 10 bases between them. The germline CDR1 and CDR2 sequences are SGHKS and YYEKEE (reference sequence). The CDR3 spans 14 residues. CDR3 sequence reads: CASSLAMRTDTQYF. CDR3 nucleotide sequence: TGTGCCAGCAGCTTAGCGATGAGGACAGATACGCAGTATTTT.

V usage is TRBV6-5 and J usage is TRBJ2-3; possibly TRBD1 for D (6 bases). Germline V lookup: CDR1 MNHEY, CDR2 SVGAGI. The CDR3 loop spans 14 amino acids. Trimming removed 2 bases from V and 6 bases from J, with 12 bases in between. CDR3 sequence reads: CASSYSQGFDTQYF. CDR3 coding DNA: TGTGCCAGCAGTTACAGTCAGGGGTTCGATACGCAGTATTTT.

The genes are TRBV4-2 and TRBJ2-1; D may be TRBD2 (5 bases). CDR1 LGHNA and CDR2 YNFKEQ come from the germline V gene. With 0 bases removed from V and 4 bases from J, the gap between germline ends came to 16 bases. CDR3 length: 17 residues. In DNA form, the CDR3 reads TGTGCCAGCAGCCAAGATCATCGGCGGGCGACATACAATGAGCAGTTCTTC. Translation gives CASSQDHRRATYNEQFF.

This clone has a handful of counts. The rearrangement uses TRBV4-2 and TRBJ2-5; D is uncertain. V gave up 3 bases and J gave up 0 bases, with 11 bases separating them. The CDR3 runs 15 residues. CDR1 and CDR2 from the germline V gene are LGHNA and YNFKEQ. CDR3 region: CASSHSSEYQETQYF. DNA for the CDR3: TGTGCCAGCAGCCATTCTTCGGAGTACCAAGAGACCCAGTACTTC.

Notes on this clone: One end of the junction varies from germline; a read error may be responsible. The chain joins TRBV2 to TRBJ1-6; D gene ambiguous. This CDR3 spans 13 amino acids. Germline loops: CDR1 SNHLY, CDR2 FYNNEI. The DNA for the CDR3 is TGTGCCAGCATGCGGCTCCCTCCTTCACCCCTCCCCTTT. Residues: CASMRLPPSPLPF.

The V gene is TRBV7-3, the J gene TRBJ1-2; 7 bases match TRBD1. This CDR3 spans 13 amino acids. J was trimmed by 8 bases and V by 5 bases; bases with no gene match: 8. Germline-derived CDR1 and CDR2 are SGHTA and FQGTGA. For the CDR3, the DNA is TGTGCCAGCAGCAGAGACAGGGTATCCGGCTACACCTTC. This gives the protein CASSRDRVSGYTF. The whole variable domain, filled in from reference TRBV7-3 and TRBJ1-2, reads GAGVSQTPSNKVTEKGKYVELRCDPISGHTALYWYRQSLGQGPEFLIYFQGTGAADDSGLPNDRFFAVRPEGSVSTLKIQRTERGDSAVYLCASSRDRVSGYTFGSGTRLTVV.

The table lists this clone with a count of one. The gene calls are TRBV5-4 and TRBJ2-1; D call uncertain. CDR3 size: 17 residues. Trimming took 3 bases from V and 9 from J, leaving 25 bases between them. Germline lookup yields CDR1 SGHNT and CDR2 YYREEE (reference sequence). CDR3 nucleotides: TGTGCCAGCAGCTCCGGAAAACACGACGGAGTACTTGGTGAGCAGTTCTTC. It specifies CASSSGKHDGVLGEQFF.